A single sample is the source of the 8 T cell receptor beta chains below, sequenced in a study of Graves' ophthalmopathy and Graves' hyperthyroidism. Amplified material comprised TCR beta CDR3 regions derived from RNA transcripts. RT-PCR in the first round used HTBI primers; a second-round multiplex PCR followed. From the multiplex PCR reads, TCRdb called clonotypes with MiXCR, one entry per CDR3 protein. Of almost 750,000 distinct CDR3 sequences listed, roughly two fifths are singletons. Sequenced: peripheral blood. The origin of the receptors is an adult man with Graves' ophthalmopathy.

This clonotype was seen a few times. The CDR3 reads CSVEEILGTNTGELFF. CDR3 nucleotides: TGCAGCGTTGAAGAAATTCTGGGAACGAACACCGGGGAGCTGTTTTTT. The chain joins TRBV29-1 to TRBJ2-2; no definite D call. Between the trimmed V and J ends, which lost 0 bases and 0 bases, there was a span of 11 bases. Germline V gene data show CDR1 as SQVTM and CDR2 as ANQGSEA. The CDR3 consists of 16 residues.

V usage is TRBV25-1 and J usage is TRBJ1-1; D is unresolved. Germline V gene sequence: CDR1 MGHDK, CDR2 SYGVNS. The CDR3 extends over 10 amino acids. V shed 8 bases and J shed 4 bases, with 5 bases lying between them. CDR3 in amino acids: CASPGTEAFF. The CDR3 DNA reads TGTGCCAGCCCGGGCACTGAAGCTTTCTTT. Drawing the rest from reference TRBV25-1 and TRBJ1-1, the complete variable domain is EADIYQTPRYLVIGTGKKITLECSQTMGHDKMYWYQQDPGMELHLIHYSYGVNSTEKGDLSSESTVSRIRTEHFPLTLESARPSHTSQYLCASPGTEAFFGQGTRLTVV.

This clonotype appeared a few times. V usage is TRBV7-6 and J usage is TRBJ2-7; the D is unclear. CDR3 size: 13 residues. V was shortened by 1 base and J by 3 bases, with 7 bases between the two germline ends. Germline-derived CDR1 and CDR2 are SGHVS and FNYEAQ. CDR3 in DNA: TGTGCCAGCAGCTTAGTCTCGGTCTACGAGCAGTACTTC. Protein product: CASSLVSVYEQYF.

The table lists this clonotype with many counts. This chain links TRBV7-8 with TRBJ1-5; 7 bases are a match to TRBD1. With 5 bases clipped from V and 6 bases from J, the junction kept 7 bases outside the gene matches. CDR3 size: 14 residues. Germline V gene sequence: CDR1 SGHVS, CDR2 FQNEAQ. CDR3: CASSPQGKVQPQHF. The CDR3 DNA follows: TGTGCCAGCAGCCCACAGGGGAAAGTTCAGCCCCAGCATTTT.

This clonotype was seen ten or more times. CDR3 in DNA: TGTGCCAGCACCGAGACAGTGAACACTGAAGCTTTCTTT. Amino acids: CASTETVNTEAFF. This chain joins TRBV5-5 and TRBJ1-1; D might be TRBD1 (5 bases). CDR1 is SGHKS, CDR2 YYEKEE, per germline (reference sequence). The CDR3 is 13 amino acids. Between the trimmed V and J ends, which lost 6 bases and 0 bases, there was a span of 9 bases.

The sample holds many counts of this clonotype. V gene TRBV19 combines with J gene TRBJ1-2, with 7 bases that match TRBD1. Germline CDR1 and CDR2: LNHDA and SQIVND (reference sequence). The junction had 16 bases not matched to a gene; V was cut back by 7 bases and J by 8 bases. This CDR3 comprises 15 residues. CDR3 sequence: CASMAGDSQRWGYTF. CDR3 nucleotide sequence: TGTGCCAGTATGGCAGGGGACAGCCAACGGTGGGGCTACACCTTC.

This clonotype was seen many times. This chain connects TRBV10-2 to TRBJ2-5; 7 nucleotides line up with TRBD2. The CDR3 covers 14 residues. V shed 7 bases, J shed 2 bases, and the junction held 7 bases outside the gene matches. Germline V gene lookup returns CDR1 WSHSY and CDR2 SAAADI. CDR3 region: CASTPGLVQETQYF. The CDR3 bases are TGCGCCAGCACCCCCGGACTAGTACAAGAGACCCAGTACTTC.

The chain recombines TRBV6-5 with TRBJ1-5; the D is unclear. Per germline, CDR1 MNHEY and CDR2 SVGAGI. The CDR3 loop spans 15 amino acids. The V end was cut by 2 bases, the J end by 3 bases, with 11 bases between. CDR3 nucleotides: TGTGCCAGCAGTTACATAGACGGGCCCAATCAGCCCCAGCATTTT. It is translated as CASSYIDGPNQPQHF.